What follows describes a single T cell receptor (beta chain). The sample comes from a study of T cells in Graves' hyperthyroidism and ophthalmopathy. Using RNA transcripts as the source, TCR beta CDR3 regions were amplified. An initial round of RT-PCR targeting the TCR CDR3 relied on the HTBI primer set. TCRdb recomputed calls from the multiplex PCR reads with MiXCR, one row per CDR3 protein. The sample records about 380,000 distinct CDR3 sequences, about 15% being singletons. Sequencing was performed on blood. The source is a woman aged 55-70 years with Graves' hyperthyroidism.

The CDR3 reads CATGGGLAGVTGELFF. The CDR3 nucleotides are TGTGCCACCGGTGGGGGACTAGCGGGAGTCACCGGGGAGCTGTTTTTT. The V and J genes are TRBV6-1 and TRBJ2-2, with TRBD2 identical over 14 bases. V gave up 10 bases and J gave up 4 bases; unmatched junction bases: 8. CDR3 length: 16 residues. Per germline, CDR1 MNHNS and CDR2 SASEGT.